The next 21 T cell receptor beta chains were all read from a single sample in a study of chemoradiotherapy in HPV16-positive cancers. Measured with immunoSEQ multiplex PCR; TCRdb has only the in-frame clones, and not every one. The sample has some 6,900 clones, about 93% seen once. Material: blood, obtained from a patient who underwent chemoradiotherapy. These receptor sequences come from a human donor with HPV-associated anogenital cancer.

This chain connects TRBV7-3 to TRBJ2-3; D may be TRBD1 (6 bases). Germline CDR1 reads SGHTA; CDR2 reads FQGTGA. The V gene lost 6 bases and the J gene lost 2 bases, with 15 bases spanning the gap. The CDR3 has 15 amino acids. The CDR3 loop reads CASSDQGLLTDTQYF. CDR3 nucleotides: TGTGCCAGCAGTGACCAGGGGCTTCTCACAGATACGCAGTATTTT.

This chain connects TRBV18 to TRBJ2-7; 8 bases align to TRBD1. Trimming cost V 2 bases and J 1 base; bases outside gene matches: 13. Germline assignment: CDR1 KGHSH and CDR2 LQKENI. This CDR3 region has 18 residues. In DNA, the CDR3 is TGTGCCAGCTCACCAATTACCGGACAGGGAGGAAGGTCCTACGAGCAGTACTTC. Its translation: CASSPITGQGGRSYEQYF.

The rearrangement links TRBV18 to TRBJ2-5, with a possible D match to TRBD1 (5 bases). Germline-derived CDR1 and CDR2 are KGHSH and LQKENI. This CDR3 is built from 13 residues. V lost 4 bases and J lost 5, with 11 bases in between. The DNA of the CDR3 is TGTGCCAGCTCACTAAAGGGGAAGGAGACCCAGTACTTC. This sequence encodes CASSLKGKETQYF.

The V gene is TRBV28, the J gene TRBJ2-1; D is unclear. The CDR3 sequence is 13 residues long. V dropped 7 bases and J dropped 1 base, with 8 bases sitting between them. The V gene's germline CDR1 is MDHEN and CDR2 SYDVKM. The CDR3 sequence: CASIAASYNEQFF. In nucleotides, the CDR3 is TGTGCCAGCATCGCGGCTTCCTACAATGAGCAGTTCTTC.

The chain links TRBV5-1 to TRBJ2-1, with D tentatively TRBD2 (5 bases). V shed 4 bases and J shed 0 bases, with 20 bases lying between them. From germline, CDR1 is SGHRS and CDR2 YFSETQ. This CDR3 comprises 18 residues. The DNA for the CDR3 is TGCGCCAGCAGCCTAAGCTTCGGACTCCCCGGCTCCTACAATGAGCAGTTCTTC. The encoded protein is CASSLSFGLPGSYNEQFF.

The chain employs TRBV6-1 and TRBJ2-3, with D tentatively TRBD2 (7 bases). V lost 3 bases to trimming and J lost 5 bases, with 15 bases between them. In germline, CDR1 is MNHNS, CDR2 SASEGT. The CDR3 consists of 15 residues. CDR3 sequence: CASSERAGEGDTQYF. Written as DNA, the CDR3 is TGTGCCAGCAGTGAGAGGGCAGGGGAGGGAGATACGCAGTATTTT.

The V and J genes are TRBV5-1 and TRBJ1-1; D is uncertain. The CDR3 extends over 13 amino acids. Between the trimmed V and J ends, which lost 0 bases and 5 bases, there was a span of 8 bases. Germline assignment: CDR1 SGHRS and CDR2 YFSETQ. CDR3 sequence: CASSLDVGTEAFF. The CDR3 nucleotides are TGCGCCAGCAGCTTGGACGTAGGTACTGAAGCTTTCTTT.

The chain combines TRBV29-1 with TRBJ2-7; D is undetermined. The germline gives CDR1 SQVTM, CDR2 ANQGSEA. Trimming removed 6 bases at V and 5 bases at J, with 14 bases between. This CDR3 comprises 12 residues. The CDR3 loop is CSVIKERHEQYF. In DNA, the CDR3 is TGCAGCGTAATAAAAGAACGCCACGAGCAGTACTTC.

In this sample, this clone turned up once. This rearrangement joins TRBV18 to TRBJ2-1; 14 bases are a match to TRBD2. Looked up from germline, CDR1 is KGHSH and CDR2 is LQKENI. The CDR3 sequence is 15 residues long. The junction had 5 bases not matched to a gene; V was cut back by 6 bases and J by 7 bases. CDR3 sequence (DNA): TGTGCCAGCTCCCCAGGACTAGCGGGAGGTAATGAGCAGTTCTTC. This codes for CASSPGLAGGNEQFF.

The CDR3 DNA is TGTGCCAGCAGCGTAGTAGCGGGACGCTCTGGAAACACCATATATTTT. It codes for CASSVVAGRSGNTIYF. V usage is TRBV9 and J usage is TRBJ1-3, with D perhaps matching TRBD1 (5 bases). The germline V gene encodes CDR1 SGDLS and CDR2 YYNGEE. This CDR3 has 16 amino acids. With 0 bases removed from V and 0 bases from J, the gap between germline ends came to 10 bases. Supplemented by reference TRBV9 and TRBJ1-3, the full variable domain reads DSGVTQTPKHLITATGQRVTLRCSPRSGDLSVYWYQQSLDQGLQFLIQYYNGEERAKGNILERFSAQQFPDLHSELNLSSLELGDSALYFCASSVVAGRSGNTIYFGEGSWLTVV.

CDR3 DNA: TGTGCCAGCAGCGGGAACTCCCGGACCCAGTACTTC. Amino acids: CASSGNSRTQYF. The chain has TRBV28 and TRBJ2-5; D is perhaps TRBD2 (5 bases). Germline CDR1 MDHEN, CDR2 SYDVKM. The CDR3 is 12 residues long. Deletions cut 6 bases from V and 7 bases from J, with 12 bases between.

CDR3 in DNA: TGCGCCAGCAGCTTGTTTAGCGGGGGCACAGATACGCAGTATTTT. Translating gives CASSLFSGGTDTQYF. The chain employs TRBV5-1 and TRBJ2-3, with 8 bases that match TRBD2. CDR3 length: 15 residues. Germline values: CDR1 SGHRS, CDR2 YFSETQ. Losses at the gene ends were 1 base for V and 1 base for J; bases not matched to a gene: 2.

The chain links TRBV6-1 to TRBJ1-2; 7 bases agree with TRBD1. Germline V CDR1 and CDR2: MNHNS, SASEGT. J was trimmed by 8 bases and V by 9 bases; bases with no gene match: 12. The CDR3 runs 13 residues. This CDR3 is CASKQGIGRGYTF. The CDR3 DNA follows: TGTGCCAGTAAACAGGGGATAGGGCGCGGCTACACCTTC.

The chain joins TRBV5-1 to TRBJ1-1; D is ambiguous. The V gene lost 0 bases and the J gene lost 8 bases, with 11 bases spanning the gap. CDR1 and CDR2 from the germline V gene are SGHRS and YFSETQ. CDR3 length equals 13 residues. CDR3 protein: CASSLAGGGEAFF. CDR3 DNA sequence: TGCGCCAGCAGCTTGGCCGGAGGCGGGGAAGCTTTCTTT.

The V and J genes are TRBV5-6 and TRBJ2-1; 15 bases line up with TRBD2. The CDR3 runs 18 residues. Trimming cost V 5 bases and J 0 bases; bases outside gene matches: 6. Germline V lookup: CDR1 SGHDT, CDR2 YYEEEE. Here the CDR3 DNA reads TGTGCCAGCAGTTGGGGACTAGCGGGGGGAGCCTCCTACAATGAGCAGTTCTTC. Protein: CASSWGLAGGASYNEQFF.

The chain uses TRBV6-1 and TRBJ1-2; D uncertain. This CDR3 has 12 residues. The germline CDR1 and CDR2 sequences are MNHNS and SASEGT. Deletions cut 4 bases from V and 4 bases from J, with 7 bases between. The CDR3 loop reads CASSADVYGYTF. CDR3 bases: TGTGCCAGCAGTGCGGACGTCTATGGCTACACCTTC.

The chain employs TRBV7-2 and TRBJ1-4; D is unresolved. CDR3 size: 14 residues. V shed 2 bases and J shed 0 bases, with 4 bases lying between them. Germline lookup yields CDR1 SGHTA and CDR2 FQGNSA. The CDR3, as DNA: TGTGCCAGCAGCTTACGGCCAACTAATGAAAAACTGTTTTTT. This gives the protein CASSLRPTNEKLFF.

The genes are TRBV5-1 and TRBJ2-7; D gene uncertain. The CDR3 sequence is 13 residues long. Germline values: CDR1 SGHRS, CDR2 YFSETQ. Trimming removed 4 bases from V and 5 bases from J, with 13 bases in between. The CDR3 bases are TGCGCCAGCAGCGCGAGACCTGGCGACGAGCAGTACTTC. The encoded protein is CASSARPGDEQYF.

The gene calls are TRBV14 and TRBJ2-1; 8 bases are shared with TRBD2. The V gene end was trimmed by 1 base and the J gene end by 8 bases; junction bases not matched to a gene: 10. The germline CDR1 and CDR2 sequences are SGHDN and FVKESK. The CDR3 covers 16 residues. The CDR3 DNA follows: TGTGCCAGCAGCCAAGTTCGCGGGGGGCCCAGGGATGAGCAGTTCTTC. It yields the protein CASSQVRGGPRDEQFF.

The V and J genes are TRBV5-4 and TRBJ1-2; 9 nucleotides match TRBD1. This CDR3 spans 15 amino acids. From germline, CDR1 is SGHNT and CDR2 YYREEE (reference sequence). Trimming took 4 bases from V and 1 from J; bases not matched to a gene: 5. The CDR3 spells CASSVQGALNYGYTF. The CDR3 DNA reads as TGTGCCAGCAGCGTACAGGGGGCGCTTAACTATGGCTACACCTTC.

Comments on this clone: Other nucleotide sequences from this sample produce the same CDR3. The chain couples TRBV7-6 to TRBJ2-3, with D perhaps being TRBD1 or TRBD2 (6 bases each). The CDR3 has 15 residues. Germline lookup yields CDR1 SGHVS and CDR2 FNYEAQ. Trimming left V 3 bases short and J 0 bases short, with 10 bases between. The DNA of the CDR3 is TGTGCCAGCAGCTTGAGGGGGGATAGCACAGATACGCAGTATTTT. This codes for CASSLRGDSTDTQYF.